These T cell receptor beta chains were read from a single sample in a study of blood T cell repertoires in COVID-19. Data came from immunoSEQ multiplex PCR; TCRdb stores just in-frame clones and leaves some out. The repertoire holds about 120,000 clones, with just under 90% as singletons. The specimen sequenced was peripheral blood. The receptors shown here come from a woman between 50 and 59 years old with acute or convalescent COVID-19. CDR3s include the opening cysteine and the closing phenylalanine or tryptophan. A D gene is named only where the DNA matches it firmly. Clone sizes are given selectively: once, few, many, or a class where the clone is expanded.

>TRBJ2-5|.|TRBV2|once
TGTGCCCGAGAAGTGGGCAGGGCTCAAGAGACCCAGTACTTC
CAREVGRAQETQYF
>TRBJ1-1|.|TRBV18|.
TGTGCCAGCTCACCAAGACAGGAAGTTGAAGCTTTCTTT
CASSPRQEVEAFF
>TRBJ2-4|.|TRBV4-1|.
TGCGCCAGCAGCCTCACCCCAGGCATTCAGTACTTC
CASSLTPGIQYF
>TRBJ1-4|.|TRBV10-3|few
TGTGCCATCAGTGGAATAGATGAAAAACTGTTTTTT
CAISGIDEKLFF
>TRBJ2-7|.|TRBV6-5|.
TGTGCCAGCAGGGGGGGATACGAGCAGTACTTC
CASRGGYEQYF
>TRBJ1-2|TRBD1|TRBV6-5|.
TGTGCCACCGGGACAGGGGCTAACTATGGCTACACCTTC
CATGTGANYGYTF
>TRBJ1-3|TRBD1|TRBV25-1|.
TGTGCCAGCAGACCGGACAGGGGGGCTGGAAACACCATATATTTT
CASRPDRGAGNTIYF
>TRBJ1-3|TRBD1|TRBV19|.
TGTGCCAGTAGTTCGGGACAGGGGGGATCTGGAAACACCATATATTTT
CASSSGQGGSGNTIYF
>TRBJ1-5|.|TRBV3-1/TRBV3-2|.
TGTGCCAGCAGCCTGAGACAGGGCAATCAGCCCCAGCATTTT
CASSLRQGNQPQHF
>TRBJ2-3|.|TRBV6-6|.
TGTGCCAGCAGTTACCCGGGAGATACGCAGTATTTT
CASSYPGDTQYF
>TRBJ1-2|.|TRBV7-6|.
TGTGCCAGCAGCTTAGCGATTGGTCCTATGAATGGCTACACCTTC
CASSLAIGPMNGYTF
>TRBJ1-2|.|TRBV12-3/TRBV12-4|.
TGTGCCAGCAGTTTTCGGAACTATGGCTACACCTTC
CASSFRNYGYTF
>TRBJ2-3|TRBD2|TRBV10-3|.
TGTGCCATCGGGGGGGTAGCGGACCTCACAGATACGCAGTATTTT
CAIGGVADLTDTQYF
>TRBJ1-6|.|TRBV11-3|.
TGTGCCAGCAGCTTAGCCAGCTATAATTCACCCCTCCACTTT
CASSLASYNSPLHF
>TRBJ1-6|.|TRBV5-6|.
TGTGCCAGCAGCTTGTTCTCGCCCCCAGGGTACCTCCACTTT
CASSLFSPPGYLHF
>TRBJ2-7|.|TRBV2|.
TGTGCCAGCAAGGGAGCGTACTACGAGCAGTACTTC
CASKGAYYEQYF
>TRBJ2-1|.|TRBV9|.
TGTGCCAGCAGCCCCGGTTCCCGGGTTGGTGAGCAGTTCTTC
CASSPGSRVGEQFF
>TRBJ1-2|.|TRBV11-3|.
TGTGCCAGCAGCTTAGTTGGTCACAATAACTATGGCTACACCTTC
CASSLVGHNNYGYTF
>TRBJ1-5|.|TRBV5-5|.
TGTGCCAGCAGCTTAGAGAGCAATCAGCCCCAGCATTTT
CASSLESNQPQHF
>TRBJ2-7|TRBD1|TRBV27|.
TGTGCCAGCAGTTCACAGGGGGCGGGTTTCGGCGAGCAGTACTTC
CASSSQGAGFGEQYF
>TRBJ1-2|TRBD1|TRBV28|.
TGTGCCAGCACCGATTCCGGGACAGGGGTTAGCAATGGCTACACCTTC
CASTDSGTGVSNGYTF
>TRBJ1-5|.|TRBV6-5|.
TGTGCTAGCCGCCGGGGGGGCAATCAGCCCCAGCATTTT
CASRRGGNQPQHF
>TRBJ1-2|.|TRBV4-3|once
TGCGCCAGCAGCCAAGATCTTGGGGGGGACGGCTACACCTTC
CASSQDLGGDGYTF
>TRBJ1-1|TRBD1|TRBV14|.
TGTGCCAGCAGCAGAAGGGACAGGGGGAGGTCTGAAGCTTTCTTT
CASSRRDRGRSEAFF
>TRBJ2-2|TRBD1|TRBV15|.
TGTGCCACCAGCAGGGAGGACAGGACAATCACCGGGGAGCTGTTTTTT
CATSREDRTITGELFF
>TRBJ2-7|.|TRBV21-1|once
TGTGCCAGCTCCACCGGGGACAGGGATATTCGCGAGCAGTACTTC
CASSTGDRDIREQYF
>TRBJ1-1|.|TRBV29-1|.
TGCAGCGTTGAAACGGTCACTGAAGCTTTCTTT
CSVETVTEAFF
>TRBJ1-5|.|TRBV3-1/TRBV3-2|.
TGTGCCAGCTATCGAAACCGGGACTGTAGCAATCAGCCCCAGCATTTT
CASYRNRDCSNQPQHF
>TRBJ1-5|TRBD1|TRBV3-1/TRBV3-2|once
TGTGCCAGCAGCAAAGGGACAGGGTTTGACAATCAGCCCCAGCATTTT
CASSKGTGFDNQPQHF
>TRBJ2-1|TRBD2|TRBV18|.
TGTGCCAGCTCGGGACTAGCGGGAGGGATCAATGAGCAGTTCTTC
CASSGLAGGINEQFF
>TRBJ1-1|TRBD1|TRBV4-3|.
TGCGCCAGCAGCCAAGATACGACAGGGGTGGCTTTCTTT
CASSQDTTGVAFF
>TRBJ2-1|TRBD2|TRBV4-3|.
TGCGCCAGCAGCCAAGAAGGCCTAGCGGGATTCTCCTACAATGAGCAGTTCTTC
CASSQEGLAGFSYNEQFF
>TRBJ1-3|.|TRBV18|.
TGTGCCAGCTCGTTCTCCTCTGGAAACACCATATATTTT
CASSFSSGNTIYF
>TRBJ2-7|TRBD2|TRBV2|.
TGTGCCAGCAGTGAAGCGCAGCTAGCGGGGTCCTACGAGCAGTACTTC
CASSEAQLAGSYEQYF
>TRBJ1-4|TRBD1|TRBV10-3|.
TGTGCCATCAGTCCCCGACAGGGGGATGAAAAACTGTTTTTT
CAISPRQGDEKLFF
>TRBJ2-1|.|TRBV11-2|once
TGTGCCAGCAGCTTAAAGCGGGTCCGCTACAATGAGCAGTTCTTC
CASSLKRVRYNEQFF
>TRBJ1-6|TRBD1|TRBV19|.
TGTGCCAGTAGTATATCAGGGGGCGATTCACCCCTCCACTTT
CASSISGGDSPLHF
>TRBJ2-1|TRBD1|TRBV11-3|.
TGTGCCAGCAGCGCCGGGACAGAGGCCTACAATGAGCAGTTCTTC
CASSAGTEAYNEQFF
>TRBJ2-7|TRBD1|TRBV6-5|.
TGTGCCAGCAGCGATTCACAGGGGCCCTCCTACGAGCAGTACTTC
CASSDSQGPSYEQYF
>TRBJ2-1|TRBD2|TRBV10-3|.
TGTGCCATCAGTGAGGCGGGGGGCGGCTCCTACAATGAGCAGTTCTTC
CAISEAGGGSYNEQFF
>TRBJ1-2|.|TRBV7-2|few
TGTGCCAGCAGCTTTCTCGGGGTCTCATATGGCTACACCTTC
CASSFLGVSYGYTF
>TRBJ1-5|.|TRBV19|once
TGTGCCAGTAGTATAAGGGTTTACGGGGAAAATCAGCCCCAGCATTTT
CASSIRVYGENQPQHF
>TRBJ2-7|.|TRBV10-3|.
TGTGCCATCACTGGAGGCCCCGTTATCTACGAGCAGTACTTC
CAITGGPVIYEQYF
>TRBJ1-2|.|TRBV5-4|.
TGTGCCAGCAGCTTAGGGGTCTTCGCCGGAGATGGCTACACCTTC
CASSLGVFAGDGYTF
>TRBJ2-3|TRBD2|TRBV29-1|.
TGCAGCGGAAGGGGACTAGCGGGAGTTACGCAGTATTTT
CSGRGLAGVTQYF
>TRBJ2-3|.|TRBV7-9|once
TGTGCCAGCAGTTCTGGACAGACCCCGGGAGATACGCAGTATTTT
CASSSGQTPGDTQYF
>TRBJ1-5|TRBD1|TRBV4-1|.
TGCGCCAGCAGCCCATCCCCCTCGACAGGGCTCAATCAGCCCCAGCATTTT
CASSPSPSTGLNQPQHF
>TRBJ1-2|TRBD1|TRBV29-1|.
TGCAGCGTGGGTGACAGGGGGCAGAGTGGCTACACCTTC
CSVGDRGQSGYTF
>TRBJ1-2|TRBD1|TRBV6-5|.
TGTGCCAGCACCACGGGACAGGGAGGGCATGGCTACACCTTC
CASTTGQGGHGYTF
>TRBJ1-2|TRBD1|TRBV20-1|.
TGCAGTGCTTTACGACAGGGCCACACCTTC
CSALRQGHTF
>TRBJ1-1|.|TRBV15|.
TGTGCCACCAGCAGAGATCCCCATCTCGGGACTGAAGCTTTCTTT
CATSRDPHLGTEAFF
>TRBJ2-2|TRBD1|TRBV4-1|.
TGCGCCAGCAGCCCCGGACAGGGAAAAGCGAACACCGGGGAGCTGTTTTTT
CASSPGQGKANTGELFF
>TRBJ1-6|TRBD1|TRBV5-1|once
TGCGCCAGCAGCTTGTCCGGACAGGGGCTTAATTCACCCCTCCACTTT
CASSLSGQGLNSPLHF